This TCR beta chain emerged from a study of T cell responses to AZD1222 COVID-19 vaccine. The CDR3 spans 13 residues. The V gene's germline CDR1 is SGHTA and CDR2 FQGNSA. The V end lost 0 bases, the J end lost 8 bases, and 10 bases lay between the germline ends. The repertoire was sequenced with immunoSEQ multiplex PCR; TCRdb's copy has only in-frame clones and lacks some. This table holds approximately 110,000 clones, roughly 91% found once. This clonotype was sampled from an adult in good health. Specimen: peripheral blood, collected on day 0 of AZD1222 vaccination. The chain recombines TRBV7-2 with TRBJ1-1; D is unresolved. The CDR3 region has the DNA TGTGCCAGCAGCTTAGCGGAGATAACCGAAGCTTTCTTT. This gives the protein CASSLAEITEAFF.